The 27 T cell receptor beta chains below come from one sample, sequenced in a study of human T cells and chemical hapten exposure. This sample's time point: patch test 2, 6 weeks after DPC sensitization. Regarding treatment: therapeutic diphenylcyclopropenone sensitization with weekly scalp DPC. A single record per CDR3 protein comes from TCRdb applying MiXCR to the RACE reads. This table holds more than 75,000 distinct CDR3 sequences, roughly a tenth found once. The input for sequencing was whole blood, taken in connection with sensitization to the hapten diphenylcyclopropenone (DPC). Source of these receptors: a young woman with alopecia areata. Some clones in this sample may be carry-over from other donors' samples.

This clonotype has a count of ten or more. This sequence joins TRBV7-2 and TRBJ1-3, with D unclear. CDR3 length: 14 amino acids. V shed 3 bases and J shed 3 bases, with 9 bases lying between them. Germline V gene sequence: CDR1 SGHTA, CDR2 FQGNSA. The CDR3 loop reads CASSFNGGGNTIYF. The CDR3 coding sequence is TGTGCCAGCAGCTTTAACGGAGGTGGAAACACCATATATTTT.

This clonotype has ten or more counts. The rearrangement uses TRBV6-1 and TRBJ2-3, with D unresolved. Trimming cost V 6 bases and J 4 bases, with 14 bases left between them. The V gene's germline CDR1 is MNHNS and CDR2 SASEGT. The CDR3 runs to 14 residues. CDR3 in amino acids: CASSWEGEPDTQYF. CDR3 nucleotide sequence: TGTGCCAGCAGCTGGGAAGGAGAGCCAGATACGCAGTATTTT.

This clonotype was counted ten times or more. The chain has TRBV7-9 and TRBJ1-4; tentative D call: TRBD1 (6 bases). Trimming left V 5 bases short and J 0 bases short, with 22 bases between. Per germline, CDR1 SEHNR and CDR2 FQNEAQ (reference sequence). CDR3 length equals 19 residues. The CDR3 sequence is CASSRRTGTVVATNEKLFF. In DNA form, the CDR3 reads TGTGCCAGCAGCCGCAGAACAGGGACCGTAGTTGCAACTAATGAAAAACTGTTTTTT.

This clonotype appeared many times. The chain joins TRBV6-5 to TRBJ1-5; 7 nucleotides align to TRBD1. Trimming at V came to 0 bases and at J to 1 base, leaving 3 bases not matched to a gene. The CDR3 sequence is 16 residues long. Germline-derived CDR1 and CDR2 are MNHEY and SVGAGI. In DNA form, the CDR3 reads TGTGCCAGCAGTTACTCCGGGACAGCCAGCAATCAGCCCCAGCATTTT. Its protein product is CASSYSGTASNQPQHF.

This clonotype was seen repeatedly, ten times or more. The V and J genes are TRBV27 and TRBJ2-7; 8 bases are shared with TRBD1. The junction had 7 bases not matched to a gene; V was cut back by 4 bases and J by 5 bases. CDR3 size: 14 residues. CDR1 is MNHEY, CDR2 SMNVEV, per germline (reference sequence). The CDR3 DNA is TGTGCCAGCAGTTGGACAGGGAGTGGAAACGAGCAGTACTTC. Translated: CASSWTGSGNEQYF.

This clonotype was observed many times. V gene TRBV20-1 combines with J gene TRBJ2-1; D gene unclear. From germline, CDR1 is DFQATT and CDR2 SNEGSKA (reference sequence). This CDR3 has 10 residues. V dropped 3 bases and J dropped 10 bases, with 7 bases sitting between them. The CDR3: CSASSNEQFF. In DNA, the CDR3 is TGCAGTGCTAGTAGTAACGAGCAGTTCTTC.

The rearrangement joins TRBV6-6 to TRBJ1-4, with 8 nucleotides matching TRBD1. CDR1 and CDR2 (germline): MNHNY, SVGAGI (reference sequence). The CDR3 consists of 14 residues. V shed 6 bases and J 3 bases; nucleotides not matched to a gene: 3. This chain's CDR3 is CASSQGAPNEKLFF. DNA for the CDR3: TGTGCCAGCAGCCAGGGGGCCCCTAATGAAAAACTGTTTTTT.

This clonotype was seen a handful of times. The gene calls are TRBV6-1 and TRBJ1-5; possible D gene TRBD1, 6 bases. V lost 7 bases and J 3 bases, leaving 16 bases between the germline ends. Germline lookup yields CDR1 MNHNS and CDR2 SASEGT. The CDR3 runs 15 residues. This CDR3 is CASTRGRGYNQPQHF. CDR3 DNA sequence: TGTGCCAGCACCCGTGGGAGGGGGTACAATCAGCCCCAGCATTTT.

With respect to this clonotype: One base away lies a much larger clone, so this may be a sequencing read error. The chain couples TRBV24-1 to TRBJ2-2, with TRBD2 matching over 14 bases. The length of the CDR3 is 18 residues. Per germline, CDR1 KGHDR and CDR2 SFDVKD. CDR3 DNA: TGTGTCACCAGTGATCGGACTAGCGGGAGGTCTATCACCGGGGAGCTGTTTTTT. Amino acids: CVTSDRTSGRSITGELFF.

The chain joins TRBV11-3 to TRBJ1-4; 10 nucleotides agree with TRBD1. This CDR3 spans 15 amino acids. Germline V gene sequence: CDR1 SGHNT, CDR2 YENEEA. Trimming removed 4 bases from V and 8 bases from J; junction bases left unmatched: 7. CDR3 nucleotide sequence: TGTGCCAGCAGCTCCCGGACAGGGGGAGTCGAAAAACTGTTTTTT. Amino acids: CASSSRTGGVEKLFF. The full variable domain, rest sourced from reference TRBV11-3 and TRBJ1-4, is EAGVVQSPRYKIIEKKQPVAFWCNPISGHNTLYWYLQNLGQGPELLIRYENEEAVDDSQLPKDRFSAERLKGVDSTLKIQPAELGDSAVYLCASSSRTGGVEKLFFGSGTQLSVL.

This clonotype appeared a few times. In DNA, the CDR3 is TGTGCCAGCAGACCCCCGGATGGGTGGGGTGAGACTGAAGCTTTCTTT. Its protein product is CASRPPDGWGETEAFF. The chain couples TRBV2 to TRBJ1-1; D gene ambiguous. Germline CDR1 reads SNHLY; CDR2 reads FYNNEI. This CDR3 comprises 16 residues. V lost 6 bases and J lost 5, with 22 bases in between.

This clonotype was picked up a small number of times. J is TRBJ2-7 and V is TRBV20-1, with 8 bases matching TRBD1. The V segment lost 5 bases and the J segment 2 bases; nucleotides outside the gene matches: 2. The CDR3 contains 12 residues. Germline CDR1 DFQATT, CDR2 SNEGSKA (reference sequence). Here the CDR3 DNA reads TGCAGTGCTTCGGGACAGGCCTACGAGCAGTACTTC. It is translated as CSASGQAYEQYF.

The DNA for the CDR3 is TGTGCCAGCAGTGAGCCAGATACGCAGTATTTT. Translated, it gives CASSEPDTQYF. The chain combines TRBV2 with TRBJ2-3; D is undetermined. There are 11 residues in the CDR3. The germline V and J ends were trimmed by 3 bases and 4 bases, with 2 bases remaining between them. Germline CDR1 reads SNHLY; CDR2 reads FYNNEI. Looking up the rest from reference TRBV2 and TRBJ2-3 gives the full variable domain: EPEVTQTPSHQVTQMGQEVILRCVPISNHLYFYWYRQILGQKVEFLVSFYNNEISEKSEIFDDQFSVERPDGSNFTLKIRSTKLEDSAMYFCASSEPDTQYFGPGTRLTVL.

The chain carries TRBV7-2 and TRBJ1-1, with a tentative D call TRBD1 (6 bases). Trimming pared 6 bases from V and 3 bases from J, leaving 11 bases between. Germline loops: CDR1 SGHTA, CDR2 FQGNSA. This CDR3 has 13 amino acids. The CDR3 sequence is CASSRDTDTEAFF. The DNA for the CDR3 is TGTGCCAGCAGTAGGGACACCGACACTGAAGCTTTCTTT.

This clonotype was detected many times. CDR3 coding DNA: TGTGCCAGCAGTGAATCTTGGGGAGACCAAGAGACCCAGTACTTC. It specifies CASSESWGDQETQYF. The V and J genes are TRBV25-1 and TRBJ2-5; maybe TRBD2 (5 bases). Germline CDR1 MGHDK, CDR2 SYGVNS. V gave up 1 base and J gave up 0 bases, with 9 bases separating them. The CDR3 is made up of 15 amino acids.

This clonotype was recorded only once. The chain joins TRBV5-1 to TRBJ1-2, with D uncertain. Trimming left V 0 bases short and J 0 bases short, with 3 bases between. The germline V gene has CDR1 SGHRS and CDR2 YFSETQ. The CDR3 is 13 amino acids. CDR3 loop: CASSLGANYGYTF. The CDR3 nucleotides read TGCGCCAGCAGCTTGGGAGCTAACTATGGCTACACCTTC.

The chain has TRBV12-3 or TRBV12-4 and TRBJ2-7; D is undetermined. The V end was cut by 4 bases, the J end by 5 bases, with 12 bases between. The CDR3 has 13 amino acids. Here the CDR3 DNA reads TGTGCCAGCAGTTGGCGGTGGGCCAACGAGCAGTACTTC. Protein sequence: CASSWRWANEQYF.

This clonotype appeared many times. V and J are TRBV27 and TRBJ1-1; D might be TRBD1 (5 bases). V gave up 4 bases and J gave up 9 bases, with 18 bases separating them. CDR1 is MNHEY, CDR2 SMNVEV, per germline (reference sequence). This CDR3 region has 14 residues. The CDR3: CASSSTGRTAKAFF. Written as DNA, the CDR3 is TGTGCCAGCAGTTCAACGGGACGGACGGCCAAAGCTTTCTTT.

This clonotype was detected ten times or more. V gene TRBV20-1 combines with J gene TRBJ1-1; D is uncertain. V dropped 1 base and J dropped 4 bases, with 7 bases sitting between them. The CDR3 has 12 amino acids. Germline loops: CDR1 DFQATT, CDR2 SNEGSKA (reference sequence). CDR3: CSARGPVTEAFF. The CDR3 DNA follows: TGCAGTGCTAGAGGACCCGTCACTGAAGCTTTCTTT.

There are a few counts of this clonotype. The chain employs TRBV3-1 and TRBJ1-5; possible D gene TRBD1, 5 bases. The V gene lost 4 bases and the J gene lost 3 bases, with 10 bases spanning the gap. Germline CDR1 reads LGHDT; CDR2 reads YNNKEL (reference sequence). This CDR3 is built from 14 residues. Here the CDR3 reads CASSRTTVNQPQHF. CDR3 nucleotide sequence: TGTGCCAGCAGCCGAACGACAGTCAATCAGCCCCAGCATTTT.

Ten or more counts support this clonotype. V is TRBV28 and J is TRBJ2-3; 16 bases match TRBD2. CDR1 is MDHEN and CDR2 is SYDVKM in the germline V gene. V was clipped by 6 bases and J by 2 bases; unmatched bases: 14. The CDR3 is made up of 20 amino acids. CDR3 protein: CASRPPGLAGGPPFTDTQYF. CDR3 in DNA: TGTGCCAGCAGGCCGCCGGGACTAGCGGGAGGGCCCCCCTTCACAGATACGCAGTATTTT.

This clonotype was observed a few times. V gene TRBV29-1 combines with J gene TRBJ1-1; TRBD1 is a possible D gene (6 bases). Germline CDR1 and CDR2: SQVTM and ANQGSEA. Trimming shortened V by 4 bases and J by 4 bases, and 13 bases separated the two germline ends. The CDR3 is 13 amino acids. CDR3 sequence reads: CSVAGGGGTEAFF. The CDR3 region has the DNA TGCAGCGTTGCGGGGGGCGGTGGCACTGAAGCTTTCTTT.

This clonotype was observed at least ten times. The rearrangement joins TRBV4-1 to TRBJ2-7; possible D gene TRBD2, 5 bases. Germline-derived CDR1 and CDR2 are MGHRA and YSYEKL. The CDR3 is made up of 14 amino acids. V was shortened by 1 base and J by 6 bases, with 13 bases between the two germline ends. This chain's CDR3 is CASSQAAVVSEQYF. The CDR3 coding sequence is TGCGCCAGCAGCCAAGCAGCGGTTGTATCCGAGCAGTACTTC.

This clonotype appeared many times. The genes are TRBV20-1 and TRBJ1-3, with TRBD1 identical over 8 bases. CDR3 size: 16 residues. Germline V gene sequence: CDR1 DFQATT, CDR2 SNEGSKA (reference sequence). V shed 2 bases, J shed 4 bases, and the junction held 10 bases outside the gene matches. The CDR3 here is CSARLGQGQRGNTIYF. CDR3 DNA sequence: TGCAGTGCTAGACTAGGACAGGGACAGCGGGGAAACACCATATATTTT.

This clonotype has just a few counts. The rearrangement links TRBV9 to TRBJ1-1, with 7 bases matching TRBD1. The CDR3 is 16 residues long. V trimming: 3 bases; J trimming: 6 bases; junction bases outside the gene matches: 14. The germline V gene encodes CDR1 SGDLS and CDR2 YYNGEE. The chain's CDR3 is CASSATPTGPLSEAFF. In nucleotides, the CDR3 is TGTGCCAGCAGCGCAACGCCGACAGGGCCTTTATCTGAAGCTTTCTTT.

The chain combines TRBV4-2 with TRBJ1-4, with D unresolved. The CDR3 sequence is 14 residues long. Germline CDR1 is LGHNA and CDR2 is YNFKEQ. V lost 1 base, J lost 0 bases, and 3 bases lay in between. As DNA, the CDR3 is TGTGCCAGCAGCCAAGCTGCAACTAATGAAAAACTGTTTTTT. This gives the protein CASSQAATNEKLFF.

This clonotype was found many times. The CDR3, as DNA: TGTGCCAGCAGCCGAGGTCACGGGCAGCCCCAGCATTTT. It specifies CASSRGHGQPQHF. The chain couples TRBV7-9 to TRBJ1-5, with D uncertain. V lost 5 bases and J lost 7, with 12 bases in between. The length of the CDR3 is 13 residues. Germline V gives CDR1 SEHNR, CDR2 FQNEAQ (reference sequence).